These T cell receptor beta chains were read from a single sample in a study of T cell repertoires in cytomegalovirus infection. Each CDR3 protein gets one entry after TCRdb re-called the reads with MiXCR. This repertoire shows fewer than 1,000,000 distinct CDR3 sequences, 25% to 40% found once; its top ten account for about an eighth. For these receptors, no antigen is known. The sequencing used cultured CD8+ T cells from PBMCs, collected from culture after CMV antigen stimulation. Every receptor here comes from a human donor in good health (CMV status not recorded). Some clones in this sample may be carry-over from other donors' samples. Each CDR3 is given with its conserved first and last residue. The order of the fields is V gene, J gene, CDR3 length, clone size, D gene, CDR3 protein, CDR3 DNA. A D gene is named only where the DNA matches it firmly. Only part of the rows carry a size: once, few, many, or a class if the clone is expanded.

TRBV4-1	TRBJ2-1	15	-	TRBD1	CASSQSGTGEDEQFF	TGCGCCAGCAGCCAATCCGGGACAGGGGAAGATGAGCAGTTCTTC
TRBV6-1	TRBJ1-4	15	few	TRBD1	CASRTGDRLGEKLFF	TGTGCCAGCCGTACCGGGGACAGGCTGGGTGAAAAACTGTTTTTT
TRBV4-1	TRBJ2-5	16	-	-	CASSPRAGRRQETQYF	TGCGCCAGCAGCCCCCGCGCAGGGCGACGGCAAGAGACCCAGTACTTC
TRBV12-3/TRBV12-4	TRBJ2-7	13	-	-	CASTPGLTYEQYF	TGTGCCAGCACTCCGGGACTTACCTACGAGCAGTACTTC
TRBV7-9	TRBJ1-1	18	few	TRBD1	CASSTSRDRGIMNTEAFF	TGTGCCAGCAGCACTTCACGGGACAGGGGCATAATGAACACTGAAGCTTTCTTT
TRBV6-1	TRBJ1-1	14	-	TRBD1	CASSDTGGGKEAFF	TGTGCCAGCAGTGATACAGGGGGTGGTAAGGAAGCTTTCTTT
TRBV10-3	TRBJ1-2	19	-	-	CAISESMAGPGHLNYGYTF	TGTGCCATCAGTGAGTCGATGGCGGGACCGGGACACCTTAACTATGGCTACACCTTC
TRBV19	TRBJ1-4	13	-	-	CASSSTENEKLFF	TGTGCCAGTAGTTCGACAGAGAATGAAAAACTGTTTTTT
TRBV11-2	TRBJ1-3	15	-	-	CASSPSGRERDTIYF	TGTGCCAGCAGCCCCTCAGGGAGGGAAAGGGACACCATATATTTT
TRBV24-1	TRBJ2-1	14	few	-	CATSDFQGGNEQFF	TGTGCCACCAGTGATTTTCAGGGGGGCAATGAGCAGTTCTTC
TRBV18	TRBJ1-6	18	-	-	CASSPPTLTSLDNSPLHF	TGTGCCAGCTCACCACCTACGTTGACATCGCTCGATAATTCACCCCTCCACTTT
TRBV9	TRBJ1-2	14	-	-	CASSTFDRPRGYTF	TGTGCCAGCAGCACCTTTGACAGGCCCCGGGGCTACACCTTC
TRBV7-9	TRBJ1-5	13	-	-	CASTSGPNQPQHF	TGTGCCAGCACCTCGGGTCCTAATCAGCCCCAGCATTTT
TRBV7-9	TRBJ1-3	15	-	TRBD1	CASSPRDRHGNTIYF	TGTGCCAGCAGCCCTCGGGACAGGCACGGAAACACCATATATTTT
TRBV12-3/TRBV12-4	TRBJ2-2	13	-	-	CASSYDYPGELFF	TGTGCCAGCAGCTATGACTACCCCGGGGAGCTGTTTTTT
TRBV12-3/TRBV12-4	TRBJ1-2	14	-	TRBD1	CASSLSGQGASYTF	TGTGCCAGCAGTTTATCCGGACAGGGGGCAAGCTACACCTTC
TRBV7-2	TRBJ1-6	12	many	-	CASSSRNSPLHF	TGTGCCAGCAGCTCCCGCAATTCACCCCTCCACTTT
TRBV12-3/TRBV12-4	TRBJ1-2	13	-	-	CASSFDRIAGYTF	TGTGCCAGCAGTTTTGACAGGATTGCGGGCTACACCTTC
TRBV7-3	TRBJ2-1	16	-	TRBD2	CAGSRGTSLPYNEQFF	TGTGCCGGCAGCCGTGGGACTAGCTTACCCTACAATGAGCAGTTCTTC
TRBV2	TRBJ2-3	14	few	-	CAGTGISPTDTQYF	TGTGCCGGCACAGGGATTTCTCCCACAGATACGCAGTATTTT
TRBV5-4	TRBJ1-2	15	-	TRBD1	CASHSGGQRNYGYTF	TGTGCCAGCCATTCAGGGGGACAGAGGAACTATGGCTACACCTTC
TRBV15	TRBJ1-2	13	-	-	CATKKTANYGYTF	TGTGCCACCAAAAAAACGGCAAACTATGGCTACACCTTC
TRBV11-2	TRBJ2-2	16	many	-	CASSLEGRPNTGELFF	TGTGCCAGCAGCTTAGAGGGTAGGCCGAACACCGGGGAGCTGTTTTTT
TRBV6-5	TRBJ1-1	15	once	-	CASSYLYGKNTEAFF	TGTGCCAGCAGTTATCTATACGGGAAGAACACTGAAGCTTTCTTT
TRBV7-8	TRBJ1-5	15	many	-	CASSPRGARGQPQHF	TGTGCCAGCAGCCCCCGGGGGGCGCGAGGTCAGCCCCAGCATTTT
TRBV7-6	TRBJ1-4	12	few	TRBD1	CASSLEQGRLFF	TGTGCCAGCAGCTTAGAACAGGGGAGACTGTTTTTT
TRBV7-9	TRBJ2-7	15	-	TRBD2	CASSPGTSGAYGQYF	TGTGCCAGCAGCCCCGGGACTAGCGGGGCCTACGGGCAGTACTTC
TRBV6-1	TRBJ2-1	15	few	-	CASSERFWDGNEQFF	TGTGCCAGCAGTGAGAGGTTTTGGGACGGCAATGAGCAGTTCTTC
TRBV6-5	TRBJ2-6	16	few	-	CASSSKTGFGANVLTF	TGTGCCAGCAGTTCGAAAACAGGGTTCGGGGCCAACGTCCTGACTTTC
TRBV10-3	TRBJ1-2	17	-	TRBD1	CAISEAAGTGDDYGYTF	TGTGCCATCAGTGAGGCAGCGGGGACAGGGGATGACTATGGCTACACCTTC
TRBV20-1	TRBJ1-2	12	-	-	CSAEWQYYGYTF	TGCAGCGCAGAGTGGCAGTACTATGGCTACACCTTC
TRBV6-2/TRBV6-3	TRBJ1-2	14	few	-	CASSAGGGYYGYTF	TGTGCCAGCAGCGCCGGTGGAGGGTACTATGGCTACACCTTC
TRBV7-9	TRBJ2-1	14	-	-	CASSLPEVQDEQFF	TGTGCCAGCAGCTTACCGGAAGTCCAGGATGAGCAGTTCTTC
TRBV12-5	TRBJ1-3	17	-	-	CASGLGKRLNSGNTIYF	TGTGCTAGTGGTTTGGGGAAGAGACTCAACTCTGGAAACACCATATATTTT